Shown below are 9 T cell receptor beta chains from a single sample sequenced in a study of radiotherapy plus CTLA-4 blockade in lung cancer. The data were produced by immunoSEQ multiplex PCR, yet TCRdb's version contains in-frame clones alone and is incomplete. Of 30,000 to 35,000 clones in the sample, 78% are singletons; the top ten hold around 7.5%. The input for sequencing was peripheral blood, taken from a patient treated with radiotherapy plus ipilimumab. The receptors shown here come from a human donor with non-small cell lung cancer who had stable disease on radiotherapy plus ipilimumab.

The rearrangement joins TRBV6-6 to TRBJ1-2; the D gene is possibly TRBD1 (5 bases). Trimming cost V 8 bases and J 10 bases, with 14 bases left between them. This CDR3 is built from 11 residues. Germline V gene sequence: CDR1 MNHNY, CDR2 SVGAGI (reference sequence). CDR3 sequence: CASSQDTAYTF. DNA for the CDR3: TGTGCCAGCTCCCAGGACACGGCCTACACCTTC.

The chain employs TRBV29-1 and TRBJ1-2; D gene unclear. Germline CDR1 is SQVTM and CDR2 is ANQGSEA. V was pared by 6 bases and J by 5 bases, with 7 bases between. CDR3 size: 10 residues. CDR3 region: CSVQMYGYTF. CDR3 DNA: TGCAGCGTCCAGATGTATGGCTACACCTTC.

CDR3 residues: CASRQGHQPQHF. The CDR3 DNA is TGTGCCAGCAGACAGGGGCATCAGCCCCAGCATTTT. This chain joins TRBV6-5 and TRBJ1-5; TRBD1 matches 7 bases. This CDR3 spans 12 amino acids. With V trimmed by 6 bases and J by 5 bases, 1 base remained unmatched. The germline V gene encodes CDR1 MNHEY and CDR2 SVGAGI.

The rearrangement links TRBV6-5 to TRBJ1-1; the D is unclear. Germline CDR1 is MNHEY and CDR2 is SVGAGI. Trimming stripped 2 bases from V and 11 bases from J, with 15 bases between. This CDR3 contains 13 residues. CDR3 residues: CASSYNPAQRAFF. The CDR3 DNA sequence: TGTGCCAGCAGTTACAACCCTGCCCAACGGGCTTTCTTT.

The genes are TRBV6-5 and TRBJ1-5; perhaps TRBD1 as D (6 bases). Between the trimmed V and J ends, which lost 2 bases and 7 bases, there was a span of 12 bases. CDR1 is MNHEY, CDR2 SVGAGI, per germline. This CDR3 is 14 amino acids long. The CDR3 nucleotides are TGTGCCAGCAGTTACGCGGGGGCGGGACAGCCCCAGCATTTT. Protein product: CASSYAGAGQPQHF.

The chain recombines TRBV14 with TRBJ1-1; possible D gene TRBD1, 5 bases. The CDR3 is made up of 18 amino acids. CDR1 SGHDN and CDR2 FVKESK come from the germline V gene. Trimming removed 2 bases at V and 7 bases at J, with 26 bases between. DNA of the CDR3: TGTGCCAGCAGCCAATCCAAAGGAAGGGGTGGGGGTAATATTGAAGCTTTCTTT. This translates into CASSQSKGRGGGNIEAFF. The full variable domain, rest sourced from reference TRBV14 and TRBJ1-1, is EAGVTQFPSHSVIEKGQTVTLRCDPISGHDNLYWYRRVMGKEIKFLLHFVKESKQDESGMPNNRFLAERTGGTYSTLKVQPAELEDSGVYFCASSQSKGRGGGNIEAFFGQGTRLTVV.

The chain is built from TRBV7-2 and TRBJ1-6; D uncertain. Germline lookup yields CDR1 SGHTA and CDR2 FQGNSA. V was clipped by 4 bases and J by 7 bases, with 8 bases between them. CDR3 length: 13 residues. CDR3 residues: CASSSYRNSPLHF. The CDR3 DNA reads TGTGCCAGCAGCTCGTATAGGAATTCACCCCTCCACTTT.

This clone was recorded a few times. The V gene is TRBV7-8, the J gene TRBJ1-6, with D perhaps TRBD1 (5 bases). The V end lost 5 bases, the J end lost 5 bases, and 10 bases lay between the germline ends. CDR3 size: 14 residues. Germline V gene sequence: CDR1 SGHVS, CDR2 FQNEAQ. The CDR3 DNA is TGTGCCAGCAGCCCTGGGACGGATAATTCACCCCTCCACTTT. The encoded protein is CASSPGTDNSPLHF.

This chain joins TRBV6-5 and TRBJ1-1; TRBD1 might be the D (6 bases). The germline V gene has CDR1 MNHEY and CDR2 SVGAGI. V gave up 5 bases and J gave up 4 bases, with 17 bases separating them. This CDR3 has 15 residues. The CDR3 reads CASSPPWGQGTEAFF. Written as DNA, the CDR3 is TGTGCCAGCAGTCCCCCGTGGGGGCAAGGCACTGAAGCTTTCTTT.